The 20 T cell receptor beta chains in this list originate from one sample, sequenced in a study of blood T cell repertoires in COVID-19. Only in-frame clones appear in the TCRdb table, and some are missing; sequencing was by immunoSEQ multiplex PCR. The sample has around 150,000 clones, 88% seen once. The sample was peripheral blood. The receptors come from a man aged 50 to 59 with active or convalescent COVID-19.

In this sample, this clone turned up once. This rearrangement joins TRBV24-1 to TRBJ1-5; TRBD1 matches 11 bases. V gave up 3 bases and J gave up 4 bases; unmatched junction bases: 7. Per germline, CDR1 KGHDR and CDR2 SFDVKD. The CDR3 totals 17 residues. The CDR3 region has the DNA TGTGCCACCAGTGATGCTGGGACAGGGGGAGGTAATCAGCCCCAGCATTTT. It translates to CATSDAGTGGGNQPQHF.

In the case of this clone: Relative to the germline gene, one junction end is altered; a read error may explain this. The gene calls are TRBV5-8 and TRBJ1-2, with no clear D. This CDR3 contains 13 residues. Germline V gene data show CDR1 as SGHTS and CDR2 as YDEGEE. Written as DNA, the CDR3 is TGTGCCGGCAGAAGACGGAGTAACTATGGCTACACCTTC. Amino acids: CAGRRRSNYGYTF.

The chain links TRBV19 to TRBJ2-3, with 8 bases that match TRBD2. The CDR3 covers 15 residues. Germline-derived CDR1 and CDR2 are LNHDA and SQIVND (reference sequence). J lost 1 base, V lost 6 bases, and 6 bases had no gene match. CDR3 nucleotides: TGTGCCAGTAGGGGACTAGGAGAGGGCACAGATACGCAGTATTTT. This gives the protein CASRGLGEGTDTQYF.

The rearrangement uses TRBV28 and TRBJ2-7; TRBD1 aligns across 8 bases. Germline assignment: CDR1 MDHEN and CDR2 SYDVKM. CDR3 length: 15 residues. Unmatched junction bases numbered 11, after V lost 6 bases and J lost 4 bases. This CDR3 is CASSFSGTGSYEQYF. The CDR3 DNA is TGTGCCAGCAGCTTCTCCGGGACAGGCAGTTACGAGCAGTACTTC. Supplemented by reference TRBV28 and TRBJ2-7, the full variable domain reads DVKVTQSSRYLVKRTGEKVFLECVQDMDHENMFWYRQDPGLGLRLIYFSYDVKMKEKGDIPEGYSVSREKKERFSLILESASTNQTSMYLCASSFSGTGSYEQYFGPGTRLTVT.

The gene calls are TRBV11-3 and TRBJ2-5; 8 positions agree with TRBD2. From germline, CDR1 is SGHNT and CDR2 YENEEA. The junction had 11 bases not matched to a gene; V was cut back by 1 base and J by 4 bases. The CDR3 extends over 17 amino acids. The CDR3 nucleotides read TGTGCCAGCAGCTTAGGGTCGTCAGCGGGAGTGTTAGAGACCCAGTACTTC. It encodes CASSLGSSAGVLETQYF.

The V gene is TRBV11-2, the J gene TRBJ1-1; TRBD1 matches at 8 bases. The V and J ends lost 5 bases and 2 bases, in that order; junction bases with no gene match: 7. The CDR3 runs to 15 residues. Germline assignment: CDR1 SGHAT and CDR2 FQNNGV. CDR3 sequence (DNA): TGTGCCAGCAGCATCTACAGGGGGACCAACACTGAAGCTTTCTTT. It specifies CASSIYRGTNTEAFF.

The chain couples TRBV7-6 to TRBJ2-2; 15 bases agree with TRBD2. CDR1 is SGHVS and CDR2 is FNYEAQ in the germline V gene. V gave up 1 base and J gave up 5 bases; unmatched junction bases: 11. This CDR3 comprises 20 residues. The CDR3 DNA reads as TGTGCCAGCAGCTTAGACCGGGGACTAGCGGGAGGAACTTTAACCGGGGAGCTGTTTTTT. It translates to CASSLDRGLAGGTLTGELFF. Variable domain in full (rest from reference TRBV7-6 and TRBJ2-2): GAGVSQSPRYKVTKRGQDVALRCDPISGHVSLYWYRQALGQGPEFLTYFNYEAQQDKSGLPNDRFSAERPEGSISTLTIQRTEQRDSAMYRCASSLDRGLAGGTLTGELFFGEGSRLTVL.

The chain employs TRBV28 and TRBJ1-4; perhaps TRBD1 as D (6 bases). The V gene lost 3 bases and the J gene lost 3 bases, with 14 bases spanning the gap. Per germline, CDR1 MDHEN and CDR2 SYDVKM. CDR3 length: 16 amino acids. CDR3: CASSLGGRLSNEKLFF. The CDR3 DNA sequence: TGTGCCAGCAGTTTGGGGGGGCGTCTATCTAATGAAAAACTGTTTTTT. Combining the CDR3 with reference TRBV28 and TRBJ1-4 gives the whole variable domain DVKVTQSSRYLVKRTGEKVFLECVQDMDHENMFWYRQDPGLGLRLIYFSYDVKMKEKGDIPEGYSVSREKKERFSLILESASTNQTSMYLCASSLGGRLSNEKLFFGSGTQLSVL.

The chain links TRBV4-3 to TRBJ2-7; unclear D gene. The CDR3 is 13 residues long. Per germline, CDR1 LGHNA and CDR2 YSLEER. Between the trimmed V and J ends, which lost 1 base and 2 bases, there was a span of 6 bases. The chain's CDR3 is CASSQGLAYEQYF. CDR3 DNA: TGCGCCAGCAGCCAAGGACTGGCCTACGAGCAGTACTTC.

This chain connects TRBV12-3 or TRBV12-4 to TRBJ1-1; the D is unclear. Trimming pared 6 bases from V and 3 bases from J, leaving 5 bases between. There are 11 residues in the CDR3. CDR3 bases: TGTGCCAGCAGCCGGGACACTGAAGCTTTCTTT. Amino acids: CASSRDTEAFF.

The chain joins TRBV11-2 to TRBJ2-7; TRBD1 agrees at 8 bases. The CDR3 is made up of 14 amino acids. Unmatched junction bases numbered 8, after V lost 4 bases and J lost 6 bases. The V gene's germline CDR1 is SGHAT and CDR2 FQNNGV. As DNA, the CDR3 is TGTGCCAGCAGCTATAGGACAGGGACCGCCGAGCAGTACTTC. Translating it yields CASSYRTGTAEQYF.

CDR3 sequence: CASGGTANTEAFF. CDR3 sequence (DNA): TGTGCCAGCGGCGGGACAGCGAACACTGAAGCTTTCTTT. This chain joins TRBV9 and TRBJ1-1; the match to TRBD1 covers 7 bases. V shed 7 bases, J shed 1 base, and the junction held 4 bases outside the gene matches. This CDR3 contains 13 residues. Germline V gives CDR1 SGDLS, CDR2 YYNGEE.

This chain joins TRBV7-2 and TRBJ2-3; TRBD2 matches 8 bases. CDR1 and CDR2 from the germline V gene are SGHTA and FQGNSA. The length of the CDR3 is 15 residues. Losses at the gene ends were 2 bases for V and 4 bases for J; bases not matched to a gene: 5. The CDR3 region has the DNA TGTGCCAGCAGCTTAAGAGCGGGAGAAGCAGATACGCAGTATTTT. Amino acids: CASSLRAGEADTQYF. Filled out from reference TRBV7-2 and TRBJ2-3, the complete variable domain reads GAGVSQSPSNKVTEKGKDVELRCDPISGHTALYWYRQSLGQGLEFLIYFQGNSAPDKSGLPSDRFSAERTGGSVSTLTIQRTQQEDSAVYLCASSLRAGEADTQYFGPGTRLTVL.

The J gene is TRBJ2-7, the V gene TRBV21-1; the table's D call of TRBD1 was not tested on the DNA. TRBV21-1 is classified as a pseudogene. The CDR3 loop spans 14 amino acids. Here the CDR3 reads CASSNDQGTYEQYF. CDR3 in DNA: TGTGCCAGCAGCAATGACCAGGGAACCTACGAGCAGTACTTC.

The V and J genes are TRBV19 and TRBJ1-1; D call uncertain. Trimming removed 4 bases from V and 8 bases from J, with 11 bases in between. The CDR3 covers 12 residues. From germline, CDR1 is LNHDA and CDR2 SQIVND (reference sequence). This chain's CDR3 is CASSTAVQEAFF. The CDR3 coding sequence is TGTGCCAGTAGTACGGCGGTCCAGGAAGCTTTCTTT.

The chain has TRBV14 and TRBJ1-3, with D possibly being TRBD1 (5 bases). This CDR3 is 16 amino acids long. With 3 bases removed from V and 0 bases from J, the gap between germline ends came to 12 bases. The germline V gene has CDR1 SGHDN and CDR2 FVKESK. The CDR3 sequence is CASSQEGPISGNTIYF. DNA for the CDR3: TGTGCCAGCAGCCAGGAGGGGCCGATCTCTGGAAACACCATATATTTT.

This chain uses TRBV6-1 with TRBJ2-3; the D is unclear. CDR1 and CDR2 from the germline V gene are MNHNS and SASEGT. V shed 3 bases and J shed 8 bases, with 12 bases lying between them. The CDR3 consists of 13 residues. CDR3 sequence reads: CASSEASSRTQYF. The CDR3 nucleotides read TGTGCCAGCAGTGAGGCTAGTTCGCGTACGCAGTATTTT.

This clone was detected only once. V is TRBV18 and J is TRBJ2-1; possible D gene TRBD2, 6 bases. The CDR3 spans 14 residues. Between the trimmed V and J ends, which lost 6 bases and 5 bases, there was a span of 14 bases. CDR1 is KGHSH, CDR2 LQKENI, per germline. The CDR3 reads CASSPGTLNNEQFF. CDR3 bases: TGTGCCAGCTCGCCCGGGACTCTGAACAATGAGCAGTTCTTC.

The V gene is TRBV6-2 or TRBV6-3, the J gene TRBJ2-2, with 8 bases that match TRBD1. This CDR3 comprises 16 residues. After removal of 1 base from V and 4 bases from J, the junction contained 5 bases not matched to a gene. CDR1 and CDR2 from the germline V gene are MNHEY and SVGEGT. CDR3 protein: CASSYYRQGSTGELFF. As DNA, the CDR3 is TGTGCCAGCAGTTACTACCGACAGGGGAGCACCGGGGAGCTGTTTTTT.

This clone was observed a few times. The chain uses TRBV24-1 and TRBJ2-2, with D hard to call. Looked up from germline, CDR1 is KGHDR and CDR2 is SFDVKD. CDR3 size: 14 residues. The V end was cut by 5 bases, the J end by 4 bases, with 10 bases between. CDR3: CATSASGVTGELFF. The CDR3 DNA sequence: TGTGCCACCAGTGCTTCCGGAGTCACCGGGGAGCTGTTTTTT.